A single sample gave rise to the 27 T cell receptor beta chains below, sequenced in a study of T-cell reconstitution after alpha-beta-depleted transplantation in children. The authors prepared the TCRbeta library with unique molecular identifiers. TCRdb reanalysed the PCR reads using MiXCR and keeps one entry per CDR3 protein. The table lists about 200,000 distinct CDR3 sequences, approximately 8% of them singletons, with under 40% in the top ten. Sequencing used PBMCs, mostly from graft donor cells, obtained 360 days after TCRalphabeta/CD19-depleted stem cell transplant. The receptor source for this set is a male patient between 2 and 15 years old who had a stem cell transplant for acute myeloid leukemia, so the T cells may come from the graft donor.

This clonotype has ten or more counts. The rearrangement uses TRBV7-2 and TRBJ2-7; D is possibly TRBD1 or TRBD2 (6 bases each). Trimming stripped 3 bases from V and 5 bases from J, with 14 bases between. The CDR3 spans 14 residues. CDR1 and CDR2 from the germline V gene are SGHTA and FQGNSA. The CDR3 here is CASSLTGGVDEQYF. In DNA, the CDR3 is TGTGCCAGCAGCTTGACAGGAGGGGTGGACGAGCAGTACTTC. Supplemented by reference TRBV7-2 and TRBJ2-7, the full variable domain reads GAGVSQSPSNKVTEKGKDVELRCDPISGHTALYWYRQSLGQGLEFLIYFQGNSAPDKSGLPSDRFSAERTGGSVSTLTIQRTQQEDSAVYLCASSLTGGVDEQYFGPGTRLTVT.

This clonotype has more than one count but fewer than ten. The gene calls are TRBV24-1 and TRBJ2-3; the D gene is possibly TRBD2 (6 bases). Germline V gene data show CDR1 as KGHDR and CDR2 as SFDVKD. The length of the CDR3 is 17 residues. V lost 3 bases, J lost 5 bases, and 20 bases lay in between. The CDR3 loop is CATSDRRTSIGGDTQYF. The CDR3 nucleotides read TGTGCCACCAGTGATCGCCGGACGTCGATCGGGGGAGATACGCAGTATTTT.

There are many counts of this clonotype. The rearrangement joins TRBV6-5 to TRBJ2-7; 7 positions agree with TRBD2. J was trimmed by 3 bases and V by 2 bases; bases with no gene match: 4. This CDR3 contains 14 residues. The germline V gene encodes CDR1 MNHEY and CDR2 SVGAGI. CDR3: CASSYREVFYEQYF. The CDR3 DNA reads as TGTGCCAGCAGTTACCGGGAGGTATTCTACGAGCAGTACTTC.

The V gene is TRBV30, the J gene TRBJ2-1; 7 bases agree with TRBD2. Germline assignment: CDR1 GTSNPN and CDR2 SVGIG (reference sequence). The length of the CDR3 is 14 residues. Trimming took 0 bases from V and 6 from J; bases not matched to a gene: 5. This CDR3 reads CAWSVGGRANEQFF. The CDR3 DNA reads TGTGCCTGGAGTGTGGGGGGGAGGGCCAATGAGCAGTTCTTC.

This clonotype was picked up a small number of times. J is TRBJ2-1 and V is TRBV12-3 or TRBV12-4; D is undetermined. This CDR3 has 15 amino acids. Trimming stripped 7 bases from V and 0 bases from J, with 13 bases between. The CDR3 sequence is CASTPATSSYNEQFF. In DNA, the CDR3 is TGTGCCAGCACCCCAGCCACAAGCTCCTACAATGAGCAGTTCTTC.

V usage is TRBV7-6 and J usage is TRBJ1-1, with 8 bases fitting TRBD1. The J segment lost 5 bases and the V segment lost 5 bases, leaving 10 bases of the junction unmatched. CDR3 length: 15 amino acids. Germline V lookup: CDR1 SGHVS, CDR2 FNYEAQ. CDR3 DNA: TGTGCCAGCAGCACTGTGGACAGGGCATCAACTGAAGCTTTCTTT. Residues: CASSTVDRASTEAFF.

This clonotype has only a few counts. The chain joins TRBV5-1 to TRBJ2-1, with D perhaps TRBD1 or TRBD2 (5 bases each). Trimming pared 0 bases from V and 8 bases from J, leaving 21 bases between. This CDR3 contains 17 residues. Germline V gives CDR1 SGHRS, CDR2 YFSETQ. The CDR3 DNA reads as TGCGCCAGCAGCTTGGGTTCGGGGCGCCTCGGTTATGATGAGCAGTTCTTC. Amino acids: CASSLGSGRLGYDEQFF.

This clonotype was seen repeatedly, ten times or more. This rearrangement joins TRBV20-1 to TRBJ2-7; 8 bases align to TRBD2. The trim removed 6 bases at V and 2 bases at J, leaving 9 bases unmatched. Germline CDR1 is DFQATT and CDR2 is SNEGSKA (reference sequence). The CDR3 is 14 residues long. The CDR3: CSANPGLETYEQYF. In nucleotides, the CDR3 is TGCAGTGCCAACCCGGGACTAGAAACCTACGAGCAGTACTTC.

The rearrangement links TRBV10-3 to TRBJ2-5; weak D call: TRBD2 (5 bases). CDR3 length equals 14 residues. Germline loops: CDR1 ENHRY, CDR2 SYGVKD. The V gene lost 6 bases and the J gene lost 5 bases, with 16 bases spanning the gap. The CDR3 is CAISGVVGLETQYF. For the CDR3, the DNA is TGTGCCATCAGCGGGGTGGTAGGGCTGGAGACCCAGTACTTC.

The table lists this clonotype with many counts. The V call is TRBV2, the J call TRBJ1-2, with 7 bases aligning to TRBD1. With 2 bases clipped from V and 7 bases from J, the junction kept 13 bases outside the gene matches. Per germline, CDR1 SNHLY and CDR2 FYNNEI. The CDR3 runs 16 residues. For the CDR3, the DNA is TGTGCCAGCAGTGAAACCAGACGGACAGGAGGTATTGGCTACACCTTC. Protein: CASSETRRTGGIGYTF.

This clonotype was detected only a few times. The chain carries TRBV5-1 and TRBJ2-7, with D unresolved. Germline V gene lookup returns CDR1 SGHRS and CDR2 YFSETQ. This CDR3 contains 15 residues. The V end lost 1 base, the J end lost 3 bases, and 14 bases lay between the germline ends. CDR3 loop: CASSLMAAGIYEQYF. CDR3 nucleotides: TGCGCCAGCAGCTTGATGGCAGCTGGGATCTACGAGCAGTACTTC.

This clonotype was observed a few times. J is TRBJ2-1 and V is TRBV6-1, with 11 bases identical to TRBD2. The CDR3 contains 15 residues. Germline V gene data show CDR1 as MNHNS and CDR2 as SASEGT. V lost 0 bases to trimming and J lost 6 bases; unmatched junction nucleotides: 1. This CDR3 is CASSEAGLAANEQFF. CDR3 sequence (DNA): TGTGCCAGCAGTGAAGCGGGACTAGCGGCCAATGAGCAGTTCTTC.

This clonotype was recorded a few times. The V gene is TRBV12-3 or TRBV12-4, the J gene TRBJ2-2; 8 bases are shared with TRBD2. V lost 6 bases and J lost 4; bases outside the gene matches: 1. This CDR3 is built from 13 residues. CDR3 sequence: CASRRGATGELFF. The CDR3, as DNA: TGTGCCAGCAGGCGGGGGGCCACCGGGGAGCTGTTTTTT.

This clonotype was detected many times. J is TRBJ2-3 and V is TRBV13; D remains ambiguous. CDR1 is PRHDT and CDR2 is FYEKMQ in the germline V gene (reference sequence). V gave up 3 bases and J gave up 0 bases, with 16 bases separating them. This CDR3 has 17 residues. The CDR3 DNA reads TGTGCCAGCAGCTTCCTACAACAAGTTTCTAGCACAGATACGCAGTATTTT. This encodes CASSFLQQVSSTDTQYF.

In this sample, this clonotype turned up many times. The chain joins TRBV12-3 or TRBV12-4 to TRBJ2-7, with D uncertain. With 3 bases removed from V and 3 bases from J, the gap between germline ends came to 21 bases. The CDR3 loop spans 17 amino acids. The CDR3 coding sequence is TGTGCCAGCAGTTTCAGGCTTCGGACGGCATCTGGCTACGAGCAGTACTTC. It translates to CASSFRLRTASGYEQYF.

This clonotype was picked up many times. The CDR3 loop reads CASSLFGGETQYF. The CDR3, as DNA: TGTGCCAGCAGTTTATTCGGGGGAGAGACCCAGTACTTC. The V call is TRBV12-3 or TRBV12-4, the J call TRBJ2-5; tentative D call: TRBD2 (6 bases). V was trimmed by 2 bases and J by 4 bases, leaving 8 bases between them. This CDR3 comprises 13 residues.

At least ten counts were recorded for this clonotype. The chain carries TRBV20-1 and TRBJ2-6; 8 bases map to TRBD2. J gave up 0 bases and V 3 bases, and 1 base lay outside the gene matches. This CDR3 has 15 amino acids. Germline assignment: CDR1 DFQATT and CDR2 SNEGSKA (reference sequence). CDR3 coding DNA: TGCAGTGCTAGCGGGAGGGACTCTGGGGCCAACGTCCTGACTTTC. Its translation: CSASGRDSGANVLTF.

This clonotype was seen ten or more times. The gene calls are TRBV12-3 or TRBV12-4 and TRBJ1-2; 7 bases align to TRBD1. V lost 0 bases, J lost 0 bases, and 1 base stayed unmatched. The CDR3 contains 15 residues. CDR3: CASSLAGTANYGYTF. The CDR3 bases are TGTGCCAGCAGTTTAGCCGGGACAGCTAACTATGGCTACACCTTC.

This clonotype appeared a few times. This chain connects TRBV20-1 to TRBJ2-7; either TRBD1 or TRBD2 may supply D (5 bases each). Per germline, CDR1 DFQATT and CDR2 SNEGSKA (reference sequence). V was trimmed by 0 bases and J by 2 bases, leaving 14 bases between them. The CDR3 is 15 amino acids. For the CDR3, the DNA is TGCAGTGCTAGAGATGGGGGAGCTACCCCCTACGAGCAGTACTTC. Residues: CSARDGGATPYEQYF.

This clonotype was counted many times. V and J are TRBV12-3 or TRBV12-4 and TRBJ2-3; D remains ambiguous. Deletions cut 5 bases from V and 3 bases from J, with 9 bases between. The CDR3 covers 13 residues. The CDR3: CASSIGPTDTQYF. The CDR3 DNA reads TGTGCCAGCAGTATAGGGCCTACAGATACGCAGTATTTT.

The table lists this clonotype with many counts. The gene calls are TRBV7-2 and TRBJ1-3, with 7 positions matching TRBD1. Unmatched junction bases numbered 8, after V lost 5 bases and J lost 1 base. This CDR3 has 16 amino acids. Per the germline V gene, CDR1 is SGHTA and CDR2 is FQGNSA. This CDR3 reads CASSLYRGLSGNTIYF. Here the CDR3 DNA reads TGTGCCAGCAGCCTGTACAGGGGCCTTTCTGGAAACACCATATATTTT.

The chain combines TRBV5-1 with TRBJ2-1, with 9 bases identical to TRBD2. Germline trimming cut 3 bases from V and 4 bases from J; bases unmatched to any gene: 11. CDR3 length: 17 residues. In germline, CDR1 is SGHRS, CDR2 YFSETQ. The CDR3 nucleotides read TGCGCCAGCAGCTCGCTCCCGACTAGCGGACGATACAATGAGCAGTTCTTC. The encoded protein is CASSSLPTSGRYNEQFF.

This clonotype was detected only a few times. This chain joins TRBV12-3 or TRBV12-4 and TRBJ2-1, with TRBD2 matching 8 bases. This CDR3 has 15 amino acids. V lost 3 bases, J lost 2 bases, and 3 bases stayed unmatched. This chain's CDR3 is CASSLERGTYNEQFF. CDR3 sequence (DNA): TGTGCCAGCAGTTTGGAGCGGGGGACCTACAATGAGCAGTTCTTC.

There are a few counts of this clonotype. The chain carries TRBV30 and TRBJ2-5; D uncertain. The V end lost 0 bases, the J end lost 4 bases, and 6 bases lay between the germline ends. The CDR3 extends over 12 amino acids. Germline V gene lookup returns CDR1 GTSNPN and CDR2 SVGIG (reference sequence). The CDR3 loop reads CAWSVERETQYF. The CDR3 DNA follows: TGTGCCTGGAGTGTTGAGCGAGAGACCCAGTACTTC.

This clonotype occurred a few times. V and J are TRBV29-1 and TRBJ2-5; D is unclear. Trimming left V 8 bases short and J 2 bases short, with 24 bases between. CDR1 and CDR2 from the germline V gene are SQVTM and ANQGSEA. This CDR3 has 16 residues. CDR3 sequence (DNA): TGCAGCCCCTCCACCGGACGGCGCCCTCAGCAAGAGACCCAGTACTTC. Its translation is CSPSTGRRPQQETQYF. Drawing the rest from reference TRBV29-1 and TRBJ2-5, the complete variable domain is SAVISQKPSRDICQRGTSLTIQCQVDSQVTMMFWYRQQPGQSLTLIATANQGSEATYESGFVIDKFPISRPNLTFSTLTVSNMSPEDSSIYLCSPSTGRRPQQETQYFGPGTRLLVL.

This clonotype was recorded at least ten times. The CDR3 region has the DNA TGTGCCAGCAGTCGGACGGGTGAGCAGTTCTTC. Translation: CASSRTGEQFF. V usage is TRBV27 and J usage is TRBJ2-1; unclear D gene. This CDR3 has 11 residues. V was cut by 5 bases and J by 9 bases, with 8 bases left in between. Germline V CDR1 and CDR2: MNHEY, SMNVEV (reference sequence).

Remarks on this clonotype: This may come from a read error, since a much larger clone is one base off. The chain links TRBV12-3 or TRBV12-4 to TRBJ2-1; 11 positions match TRBD2. The CDR3 covers 16 residues. CDR3 sequence (DNA): TGTGCCAGCAGTTTTCGAGGACTAGCGGGCCCGAATGAGCATTTCTTC. Protein product: CASSFRGLAGPNEHFF.